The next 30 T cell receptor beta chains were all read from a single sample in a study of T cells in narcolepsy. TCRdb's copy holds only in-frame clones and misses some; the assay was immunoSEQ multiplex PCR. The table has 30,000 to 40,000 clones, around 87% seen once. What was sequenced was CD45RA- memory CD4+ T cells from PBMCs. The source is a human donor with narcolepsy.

The CDR3 DNA is TGTGCCGTGAACGACCAGGGATATGGCTACACCTTC. It codes for CAVNDQGYGYTF. This sequence joins TRBV30 and TRBJ1-2; tentative D call: TRBD1 (5 bases). The CDR3 length is 12 residues. V was shortened by 8 bases and J by 5 bases, with 15 bases between the two germline ends. Germline CDR1 is GTSNPN and CDR2 is SVGIG (reference sequence). The full variable domain, its missing parts supplied by reference TRBV30 and TRBJ1-2, is SQTIHQWPATLVQPVGSPLSLECTVEGTSNPNLYWYRQAAGRGLQLLFYSVGIGQISSEVPQNLSASRPQDRQFILSSKKLLLSDSGFYLCAVNDQGYGYTFGSGTRLTVV.

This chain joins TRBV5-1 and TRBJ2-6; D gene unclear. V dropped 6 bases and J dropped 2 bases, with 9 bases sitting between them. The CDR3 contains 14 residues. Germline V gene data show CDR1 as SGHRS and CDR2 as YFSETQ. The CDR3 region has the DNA TGCGCCAGCACCCCGTACACTGGGGCCAACGTCCTGACTTTC. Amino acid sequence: CASTPYTGANVLTF. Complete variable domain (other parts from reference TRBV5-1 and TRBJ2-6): KAGVTQTPRYLIKTRGQQVTLSCSPISGHRSVSWYQQTPGQGLQFLFEYFSETQRNKGNFPGRFSGRQFSNSRSEMNVSTLELGDSALYLCASTPYTGANVLTFGAGSRLTVL.

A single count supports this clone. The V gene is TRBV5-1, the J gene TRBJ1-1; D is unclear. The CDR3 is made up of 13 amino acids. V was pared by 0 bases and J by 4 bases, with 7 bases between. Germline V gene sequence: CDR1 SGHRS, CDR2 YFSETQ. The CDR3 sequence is CASSLGKGTEAFF. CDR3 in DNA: TGCGCCAGCAGCTTGGGGAAGGGCACTGAAGCTTTCTTT. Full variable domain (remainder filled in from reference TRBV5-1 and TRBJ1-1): KAGVTQTPRYLIKTRGQQVTLSCSPISGHRSVSWYQQTPGQGLQFLFEYFSETQRNKGNFPGRFSGRQFSNSRSEMNVSTLELGDSALYLCASSLGKGTEAFFGQGTRLTVV.

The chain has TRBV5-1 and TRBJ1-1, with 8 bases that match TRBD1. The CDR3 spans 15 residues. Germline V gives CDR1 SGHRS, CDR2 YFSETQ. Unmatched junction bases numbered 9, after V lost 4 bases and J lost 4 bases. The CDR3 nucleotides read TGCGCCAGCAGCCTCGTAGGACAGGGTATCACTGAAGCTTTCTTT. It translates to CASSLVGQGITEAFF. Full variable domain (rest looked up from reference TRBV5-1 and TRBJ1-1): KAGVTQTPRYLIKTRGQQVTLSCSPISGHRSVSWYQQTPGQGLQFLFEYFSETQRNKGNFPGRFSGRQFSNSRSEMNVSTLELGDSALYLCASSLVGQGITEAFFGQGTRLTVV.

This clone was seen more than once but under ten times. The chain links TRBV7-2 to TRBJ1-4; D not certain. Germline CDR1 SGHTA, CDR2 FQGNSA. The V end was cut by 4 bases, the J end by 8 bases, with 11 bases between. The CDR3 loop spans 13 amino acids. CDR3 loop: CASSSQPREKLFF. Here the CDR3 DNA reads TGTGCCAGCAGCTCCCAACCTAGGGAAAAACTGTTTTTT.

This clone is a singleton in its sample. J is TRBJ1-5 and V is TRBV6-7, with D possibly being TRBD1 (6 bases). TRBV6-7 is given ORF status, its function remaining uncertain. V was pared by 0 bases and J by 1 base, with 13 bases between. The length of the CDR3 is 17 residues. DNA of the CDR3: TGTGCCAGCAGTTACTCGTGGGGGGCATGGAGCAATCAGCCCCAGCATTTT. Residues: CASSYSWGAWSNQPQHF.

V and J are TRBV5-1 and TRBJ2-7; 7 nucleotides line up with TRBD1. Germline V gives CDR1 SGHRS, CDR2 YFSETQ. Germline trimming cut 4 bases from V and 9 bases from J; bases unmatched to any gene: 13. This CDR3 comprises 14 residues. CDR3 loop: CASSLGTAPEVQYF. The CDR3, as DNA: TGCGCCAGCAGCCTGGGGACAGCCCCTGAGGTGCAGTACTTC.

CDR3 in amino acids: CASGQLNQPQHF. The CDR3 coding sequence is TGTGCCAGCGGACAGCTGAATCAGCCCCAGCATTTT. The V gene is TRBV28, the J gene TRBJ1-5, with D possibly TRBD1 on 6 matching bases. The length of the CDR3 is 12 residues. The V end was cut by 8 bases, the J end by 4 bases, with 9 bases between. The germline V gene encodes CDR1 MDHEN and CDR2 SYDVKM.

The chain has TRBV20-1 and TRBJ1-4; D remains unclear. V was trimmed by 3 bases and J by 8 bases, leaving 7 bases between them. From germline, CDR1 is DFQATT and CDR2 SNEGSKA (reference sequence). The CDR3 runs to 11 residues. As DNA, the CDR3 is TGCAGTGCTAGGACGGGAGAAAAACTGTTTTTT. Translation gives CSARTGEKLFF.

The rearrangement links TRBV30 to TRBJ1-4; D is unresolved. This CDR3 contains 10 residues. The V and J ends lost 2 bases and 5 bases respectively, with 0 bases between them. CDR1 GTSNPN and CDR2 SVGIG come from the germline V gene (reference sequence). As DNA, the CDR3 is TGTGCCTGGAGTAATGAAAAACTGTTTTTT. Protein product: CAWSNEKLFF.

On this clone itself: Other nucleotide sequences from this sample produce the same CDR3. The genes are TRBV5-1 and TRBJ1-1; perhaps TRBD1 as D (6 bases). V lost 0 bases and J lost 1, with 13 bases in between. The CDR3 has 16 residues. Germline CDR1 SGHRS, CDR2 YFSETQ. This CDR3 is CASSLVSGATNTEAFF. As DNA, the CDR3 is TGCGCCAGCAGCTTGGTTTCAGGGGCTACGAACACTGAAGCTTTCTTT.

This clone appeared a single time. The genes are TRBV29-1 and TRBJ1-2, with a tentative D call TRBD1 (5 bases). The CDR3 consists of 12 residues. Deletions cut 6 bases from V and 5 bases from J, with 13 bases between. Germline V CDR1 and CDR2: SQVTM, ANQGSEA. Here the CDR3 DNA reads TGCAGCGTAGACAGTGGTGGGTATGGCTACACCTTC. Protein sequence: CSVDSGGYGYTF.

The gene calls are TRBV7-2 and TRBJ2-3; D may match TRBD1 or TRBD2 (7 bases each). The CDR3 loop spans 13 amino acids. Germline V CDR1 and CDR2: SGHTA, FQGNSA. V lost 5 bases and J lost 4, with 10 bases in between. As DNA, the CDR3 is TGTGCCAGCAGCCAGGGGGGGGCAGATACGCAGTATTTT. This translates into CASSQGGADTQYF.

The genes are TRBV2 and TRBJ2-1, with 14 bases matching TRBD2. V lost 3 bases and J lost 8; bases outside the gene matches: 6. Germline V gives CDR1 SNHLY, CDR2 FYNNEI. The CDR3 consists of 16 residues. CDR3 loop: CASSEGLAGVRDEQFF. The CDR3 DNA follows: TGTGCCAGCAGTGAGGGACTAGCGGGAGTGAGGGATGAGCAGTTCTTC.

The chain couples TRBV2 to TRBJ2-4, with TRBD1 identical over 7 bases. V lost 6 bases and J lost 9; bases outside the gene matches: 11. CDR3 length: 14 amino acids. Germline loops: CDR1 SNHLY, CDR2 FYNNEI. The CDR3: CASREQGPSGIQYF. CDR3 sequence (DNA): TGTGCCAGCAGGGAACAGGGGCCCAGTGGCATTCAGTACTTC.

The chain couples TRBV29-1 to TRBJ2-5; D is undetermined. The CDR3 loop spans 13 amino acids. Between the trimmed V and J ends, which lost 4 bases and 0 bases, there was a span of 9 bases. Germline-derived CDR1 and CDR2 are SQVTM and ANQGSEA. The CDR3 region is CSVVARYQETQYF. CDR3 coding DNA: TGCAGCGTTGTGGCTAGATACCAAGAGACCCAGTACTTC. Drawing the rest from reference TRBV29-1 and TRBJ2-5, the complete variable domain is SAVISQKPSRDICQRGTSLTIQCQVDSQVTMMFWYRQQPGQSLTLIATANQGSEATYESGFVIDKFPISRPNLTFSTLTVSNMSPEDSSIYLCSVVARYQETQYFGPGTRLLVL.

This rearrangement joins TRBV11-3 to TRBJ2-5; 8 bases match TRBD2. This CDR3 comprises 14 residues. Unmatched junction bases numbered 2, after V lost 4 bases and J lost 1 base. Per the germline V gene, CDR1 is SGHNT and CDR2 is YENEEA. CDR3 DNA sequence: TGTGCCAGCAGCTCCGGGGGGGCCCAAGAGACCCAGTACTTC. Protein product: CASSSGGAQETQYF.

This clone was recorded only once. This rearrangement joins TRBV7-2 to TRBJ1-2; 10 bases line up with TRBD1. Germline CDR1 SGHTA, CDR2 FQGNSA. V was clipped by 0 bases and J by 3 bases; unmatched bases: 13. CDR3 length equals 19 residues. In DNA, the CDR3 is TGTGCCAGCAGCTTAGCGATCCCGGACAGGGGGAAGCGGGACTATGGCTACACCTTC. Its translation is CASSLAIPDRGKRDYGYTF.

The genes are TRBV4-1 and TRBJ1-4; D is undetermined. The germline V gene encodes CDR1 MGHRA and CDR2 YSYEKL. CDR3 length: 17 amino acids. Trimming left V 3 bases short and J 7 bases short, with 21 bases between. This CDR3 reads CASSQTGGVGGGEKLFF. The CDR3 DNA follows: TGCGCCAGCAGCCAGACCGGAGGTGTGGGAGGTGGTGAAAAACTGTTTTTT.

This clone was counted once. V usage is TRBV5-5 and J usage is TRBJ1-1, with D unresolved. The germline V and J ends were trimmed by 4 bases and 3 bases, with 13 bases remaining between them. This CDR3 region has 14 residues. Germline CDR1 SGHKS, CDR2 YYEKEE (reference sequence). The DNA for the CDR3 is TGTGCCAGCAGCAAAGGACGGGTTTACACTGAAGCTTTCTTT. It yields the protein CASSKGRVYTEAFF.

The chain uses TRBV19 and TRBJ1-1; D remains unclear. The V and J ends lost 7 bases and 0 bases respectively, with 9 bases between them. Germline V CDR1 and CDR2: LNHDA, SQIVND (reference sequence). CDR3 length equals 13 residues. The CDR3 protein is CASKEVVNTEAFF. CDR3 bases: TGTGCCAGTAAGGAAGTCGTGAACACTGAAGCTTTCTTT.

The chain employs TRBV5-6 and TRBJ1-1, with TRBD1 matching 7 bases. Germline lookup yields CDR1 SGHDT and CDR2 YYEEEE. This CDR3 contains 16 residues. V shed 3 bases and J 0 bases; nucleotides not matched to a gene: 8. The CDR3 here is CASSSLLGQLNTEAFF. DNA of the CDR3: TGTGCCAGCAGCTCTCTATTGGGACAGCTGAACACTGAAGCTTTCTTT.

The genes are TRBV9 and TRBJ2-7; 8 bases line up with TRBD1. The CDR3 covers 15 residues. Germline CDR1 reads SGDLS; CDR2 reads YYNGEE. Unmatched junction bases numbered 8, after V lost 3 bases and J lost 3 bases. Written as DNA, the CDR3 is TGTGCCAGCAGCGCGACCGGGACAGGACTCTACGAGCAGTACTTC. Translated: CASSATGTGLYEQYF.

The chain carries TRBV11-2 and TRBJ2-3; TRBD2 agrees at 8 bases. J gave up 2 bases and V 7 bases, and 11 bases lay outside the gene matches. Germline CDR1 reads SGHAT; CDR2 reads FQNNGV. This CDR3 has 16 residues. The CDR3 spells CASTTRTSSLTDTQYF. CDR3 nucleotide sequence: TGTGCCAGCACCACCCGGACTAGCAGCCTCACAGATACGCAGTATTTT.

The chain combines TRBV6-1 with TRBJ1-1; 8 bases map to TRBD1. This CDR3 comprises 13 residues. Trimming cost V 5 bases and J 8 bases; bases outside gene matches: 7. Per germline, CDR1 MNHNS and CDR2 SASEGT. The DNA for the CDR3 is TGTGCCAGCAGTAACCAAGACAGGGGAGAAGCTTTCTTT. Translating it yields CASSNQDRGEAFF.

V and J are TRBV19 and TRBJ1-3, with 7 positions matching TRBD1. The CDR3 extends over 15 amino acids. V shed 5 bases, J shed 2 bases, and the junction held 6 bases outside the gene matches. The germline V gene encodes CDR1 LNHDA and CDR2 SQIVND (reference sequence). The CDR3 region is CASSVHRGTGNTIYF. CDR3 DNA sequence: TGTGCCAGTAGTGTCCACAGGGGAACTGGAAACACCATATATTTT. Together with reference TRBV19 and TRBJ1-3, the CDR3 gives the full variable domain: DGGITQSPKYLFRKEGQNVTLSCEQNLNHDAMYWYRQDPGQGLRLIYYSQIVNDFQKGDIAEGYSVSREKKESFPLTVTSAQKNPTAFYLCASSVHRGTGNTIYFGEGSWLTVV.

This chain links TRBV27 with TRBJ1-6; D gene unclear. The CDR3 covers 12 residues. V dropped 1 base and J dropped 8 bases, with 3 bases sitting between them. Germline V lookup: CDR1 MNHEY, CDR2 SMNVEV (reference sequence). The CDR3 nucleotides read TGTGCCAGCAGTTTATACGATTCACCCCTCCACTTT. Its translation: CASSLYDSPLHF.

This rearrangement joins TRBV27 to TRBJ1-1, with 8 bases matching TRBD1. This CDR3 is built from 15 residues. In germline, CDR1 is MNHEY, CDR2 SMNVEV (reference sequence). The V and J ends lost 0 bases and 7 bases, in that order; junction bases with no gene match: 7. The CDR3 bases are TGTGCCAGCAGTTTATCCCTCGGACAGGGTAATGAAGCTTTCTTT. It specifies CASSLSLGQGNEAFF.

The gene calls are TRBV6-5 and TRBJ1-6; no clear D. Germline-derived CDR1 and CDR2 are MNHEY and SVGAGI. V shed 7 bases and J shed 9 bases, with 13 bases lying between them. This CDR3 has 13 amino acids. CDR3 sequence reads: CASILERASPLHF. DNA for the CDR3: TGTGCCAGCATCCTTGAGAGGGCTTCACCCCTCCACTTT.

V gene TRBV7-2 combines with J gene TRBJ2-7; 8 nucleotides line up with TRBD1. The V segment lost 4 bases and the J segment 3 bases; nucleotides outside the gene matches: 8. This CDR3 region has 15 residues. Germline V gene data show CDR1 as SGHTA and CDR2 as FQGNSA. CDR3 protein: CASSSVGTGSYEQYF. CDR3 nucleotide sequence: TGTGCCAGCAGCTCCGTGGGGACAGGAAGCTACGAGCAGTACTTC.